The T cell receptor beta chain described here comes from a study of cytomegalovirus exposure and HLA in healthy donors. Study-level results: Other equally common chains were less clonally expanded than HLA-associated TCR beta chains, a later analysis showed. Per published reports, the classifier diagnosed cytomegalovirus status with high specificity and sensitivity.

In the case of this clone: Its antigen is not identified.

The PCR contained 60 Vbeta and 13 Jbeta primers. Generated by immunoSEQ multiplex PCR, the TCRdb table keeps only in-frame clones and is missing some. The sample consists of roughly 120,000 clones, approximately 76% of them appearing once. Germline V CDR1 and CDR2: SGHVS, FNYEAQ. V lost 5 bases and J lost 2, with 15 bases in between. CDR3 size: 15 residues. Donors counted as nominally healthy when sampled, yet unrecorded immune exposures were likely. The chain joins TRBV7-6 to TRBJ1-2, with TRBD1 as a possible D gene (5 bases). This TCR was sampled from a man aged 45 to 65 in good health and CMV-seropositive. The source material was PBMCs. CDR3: CASSLAAGLNYGYTF. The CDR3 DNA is TGTGCCAGCAGCCTCGCGGCAGGGCTCAACTATGGCTACACCTTC.